The clone carrying this T cell receptor beta chain was seen at least ten times. This entry comes from a study of T-cell memory formation after mild COVID-19. The wider study: TCR clusters mostly belonged to single donors.

5'RACE primed at constant segments yielded TCR alpha and TCR beta cDNA libraries bearing sample barcodes and UMIs. In TCRdb, the 5' RACE reads were re-called with MiXCR into one record per CDR3 protein. The repertoire has roughly 500,000 distinct CDR3 sequences, 20% of them found once; the top ten carry around 13%. Germline values: CDR1 KGHSH, CDR2 LQKENI. Trimming removed 4 bases from V and 0 bases from J, with 6 bases in between. CDR3 size: 13 residues. This sequence was found in an adult woman who had mild COVID-19 (a few samples of this study predate the infection). Cell type and time point are not known. The chain has TRBV18 and TRBJ2-5; D is unresolved. Sequenced material: PBMCs or a T cell subset sorted from them (not recorded which). The CDR3 DNA reads as TGTGCCAGCTCACTATCGTACCAAGAGACCCAGTACTTC. This encodes CASSLSYQETQYF.